This T cell receptor beta chain was recorded in a study of T cell responses to AZD1222 COVID-19 vaccine. Profiling relied on immunoSEQ multiplex PCR, and the TCRdb table lists in-frame clones only, not all of them. The profile shows about 100,000 clones, 70% to 90% of them singletons. Sequenced here: peripheral blood, sampled on day 0 of AZD1222 vaccination. This TCR was recovered from an adult in good health.

Here the CDR3 reads CASSYPLGQGVDEQYF. The CDR3 DNA reads as TGTGCCAGCAGTTATCCGCTCGGACAGGGGGTGGACGAGCAGTACTTC. The V gene is TRBV27, the J gene TRBJ2-7, with 10 bases that match TRBD1. CDR1 and CDR2 from the germline V gene are MNHEY and SMNVEV (reference sequence). The CDR3 loop spans 16 amino acids. With 4 bases clipped from V and 5 bases from J, the junction kept 11 bases outside the gene matches.